The 18 T cell receptor beta chains listed next were all sequenced from one sample in a study of T cell repertoires in cytomegalovirus infection. TCRdb processed the reads anew with MiXCR; each CDR3 protein has one entry. Here the sample spans around 630,000 distinct CDR3 sequences, around 24% being singletons. The sequenced sample was CD8+ T cells from PBMCs. The receptors shown here come from a human donor in good health (CMV status not recorded). Some clones in this sample may be carry-over from other donors' samples.

A remark on this clonotype: A much larger clone sits a single nucleotide away, making a read error possible. J is TRBJ2-1 and V is TRBV7-2; D is possibly TRBD1 or TRBD2 (6 bases each). V was pared by 1 base and J by 4 bases, with 17 bases between. CDR1 and CDR2 from the germline V gene are SGHTA and FQGNSA. The CDR3 spans 17 residues. CDR3 bases: TGTGCCAGCAGCTTAGGACAGAGGGGGGCCCCGTACAATGAGCAGTTCTTC. Translated: CASSLGQRGAPYNEQFF.

This clonotype was seen repeatedly, ten times or more. The chain links TRBV6-2 or TRBV6-3 to TRBJ1-2; D is undetermined. Germline assignment: CDR1 MNHEY and CDR2 SVGEGT. The V and J ends lost 2 bases and 7 bases respectively, with 17 bases between them. The CDR3 sequence is 15 residues long. The CDR3 loop is CASSYTQSDDSGYTF. The CDR3 DNA reads TGTGCCAGCAGTTACACCCAGAGCGACGATTCTGGCTACACCTTC.

There are a few counts of this clonotype. The V call is TRBV27, the J call TRBJ1-1; D uncertain. The CDR3 has 13 residues. CDR1 is MNHEY, CDR2 SMNVEV, per germline (reference sequence). Between the trimmed V and J ends, which lost 6 bases and 3 bases, there was a span of 11 bases. CDR3 loop: CASSFAKDTEAFF. The CDR3 DNA sequence: TGTGCCAGCAGCTTCGCGAAGGACACTGAAGCTTTCTTT.

This clonotype was counted only a few times. DNA for the CDR3: TGTGCCAGCAGTTTCATGGGACTAGCGGGGATAGATACGCAGTATTTT. Amino acids: CASSFMGLAGIDTQYF. The rearrangement uses TRBV28 and TRBJ2-3; TRBD2 aligns across 13 bases. The CDR3 extends over 16 amino acids. CDR1 and CDR2 from the germline V gene are MDHEN and SYDVKM. The junction had 5 bases not matched to a gene; V was cut back by 3 bases and J by 5 bases.

The chain links TRBV7-8 to TRBJ2-3; maybe TRBD2 (7 bases). V gave up 6 bases and J gave up 4 bases, with 26 bases separating them. CDR3 length equals 18 residues. In germline, CDR1 is SGHVS, CDR2 FQNEAQ. CDR3 residues: CASSLSPWTQGGPDTQYF. CDR3 nucleotides: TGTGCCAGCAGTTTAAGCCCCTGGACACAGGGAGGGCCAGATACGCAGTATTTT. Supplemented by reference TRBV7-8 and TRBJ2-3, the full variable domain reads GAGVSQSPRYKVAKRGQDVALRCDPISGHVSLFWYQQALGQGPEFLTYFQNEAQLDKSGLPSDRFFAERPEGSVSTLKIQRTQQEDSAVYLCASSLSPWTQGGPDTQYFGPGTRLTVL.

This clonotype was seen many times. The chain combines TRBV7-8 with TRBJ1-2; weak D call: TRBD1 (5 bases). The CDR3 contains 15 residues. Germline CDR1 is SGHVS and CDR2 is FQNEAQ. The ends were cut back, 1 base at V and 0 bases at J, with 9 bases in the middle. CDR3 residues: CASSLGGATNYGYTF. In DNA form, the CDR3 reads TGTGCCAGCAGCTTAGGTGGGGCTACTAACTATGGCTACACCTTC. Complete variable domain (other parts from reference TRBV7-8 and TRBJ1-2): GAGVSQSPRYKVAKRGQDVALRCDPISGHVSLFWYQQALGQGPEFLTYFQNEAQLDKSGLPSDRFFAERPEGSVSTLKIQRTQQEDSAVYLCASSLGGATNYGYTFGSGTRLTVV.

This clonotype was counted between two and nine times. The rearrangement uses TRBV7-3 and TRBJ1-1; D possibly corresponds to TRBD1 (5 bases). Germline values: CDR1 SGHTA, CDR2 FQGTGA. V was shortened by 5 bases and J by 4 bases, with 11 bases between the two germline ends. The length of the CDR3 is 13 residues. The CDR3 DNA follows: TGTGCCAGCAGCCCCGACGGGGCCACTGAAGCTTTCTTT. Protein: CASSPDGATEAFF.

The V and J genes are TRBV20-1 and TRBJ2-2; D perhaps matches TRBD2 (5 bases). Trimming stripped 7 bases from V and 4 bases from J, with 19 bases between. Germline V lookup: CDR1 DFQATT, CDR2 SNEGSKA (reference sequence). The CDR3 is 15 amino acids. CDR3 protein: CSVPGNRYPTGELFF. CDR3 in DNA: TGCAGTGTACCCGGGAACCGATACCCCACCGGGGAGCTGTTTTTT.

This clonotype came up many times. The rearrangement links TRBV7-2 to TRBJ1-2; 9 positions agree with TRBD1. This CDR3 is 15 amino acids long. Germline CDR1 and CDR2: SGHTA and FQGNSA. The V and J ends lost 5 bases and 4 bases, in that order; junction bases with no gene match: 8. CDR3 sequence (DNA): TGTGCCAGCAGCCCCGCGACAGGGGGTATCTATGGCTACACCTTC. Translating it yields CASSPATGGIYGYTF.

This clonotype occurred a few times. The V call is TRBV6-5, the J call TRBJ2-1, with 9 bases aligning to TRBD1. The ends lost 5 bases at V and 5 bases at J; junction bases unmatched: 10. CDR3 length: 16 residues. Germline CDR1 reads MNHEY; CDR2 reads SVGAGI. The CDR3 DNA sequence: TGTGCCAGCAGTGTACTGCCGGGACAGGGTAACAATGAGCAGTTCTTC. Residues: CASSVLPGQGNNEQFF.

This chain uses TRBV6-2 or TRBV6-3 with TRBJ2-7, with 7 bases matching TRBD2. The CDR3 contains 15 residues. CDR1 and CDR2 from the germline V gene are MNHEY and SVGEGT. Germline trimming cut 5 bases from V and 3 bases from J; bases unmatched to any gene: 10. In DNA form, the CDR3 reads TGTGCCAGCAGTACGGGACTAACTATTTACTACGAGCAGTACGTC. Amino acids: CASSTGLTIYYEQYV.

This clonotype has at least ten counts. The gene calls are TRBV28 and TRBJ1-4; D is ambiguous. V lost 6 bases and J 0 bases, leaving 14 bases between the germline ends. CDR3 length equals 16 residues. CDR1 is MDHEN, CDR2 SYDVKM, per germline. The CDR3 DNA sequence: TGTGCCAGCAGCTCTCTGCTATATTCAACTAATGAAAAACTGTTTTTT. This translates into CASSSLLYSTNEKLFF.

Ten or more counts support this clonotype. V gene TRBV7-2 combines with J gene TRBJ2-7, with unresolved D. Looked up from germline, CDR1 is SGHTA and CDR2 is FQGNSA. The V and J ends lost 5 bases and 5 bases respectively, with 16 bases between them. This CDR3 has 14 amino acids. CDR3 sequence reads: CASSARFFPHEQYV. Here the CDR3 DNA reads TGTGCCAGCAGCGCTAGATTTTTCCCACACGAGCAGTACGTC.

This clonotype was observed a handful of times. The chain uses TRBV6-1 and TRBJ1-2; possible D gene TRBD1, 5 bases. The CDR3 consists of 15 residues. V shed 8 bases and J shed 4 bases, with 20 bases lying between them. In germline, CDR1 is MNHNS, CDR2 SASEGT. The CDR3 protein is CASLPLAGRIYGYTF. CDR3 sequence (DNA): TGTGCCAGCCTACCGTTGGCAGGGCGCATCTATGGCTACACCTTC.

This clonotype was counted many times. This chain uses TRBV7-9 with TRBJ2-2; 10 bases fit TRBD1. Germline V lookup: CDR1 SEHNR, CDR2 FQNEAQ (reference sequence). Trimming removed 5 bases from V and 3 bases from J; junction bases left unmatched: 6. This CDR3 is 16 amino acids long. Here the CDR3 reads CASSPGQGGDTGELFF. As DNA, the CDR3 is TGTGCCAGCAGCCCAGGACAGGGGGGCGACACCGGGGAGCTGTTTTTT.

The rearrangement joins TRBV5-6 to TRBJ2-7; 8 bases are shared with TRBD2. The V gene end was trimmed by 0 bases and the J gene end by 0 bases; junction bases not matched to a gene: 5. This CDR3 contains 16 residues. The V gene's germline CDR1 is SGHDT and CDR2 YYEEEE. The CDR3 spells CASSLDSGAHSYEQYF. DNA of the CDR3: TGTGCCAGCAGCTTGGATAGCGGGGCCCACTCCTACGAGCAGTACTTC.

This clonotype showed up many times. The rearrangement links TRBV6-2 or TRBV6-3 to TRBJ2-1, with D possibly TRBD2 on 6 matching bases. This CDR3 spans 16 amino acids. Germline V gene data show CDR1 as MNHEY and CDR2 as SVGEGT. With 6 bases removed from V and 8 bases from J, the gap between germline ends came to 23 bases. In nucleotides, the CDR3 is TGTGCCAGCAGCTTTAGAGGACTCGGGGGTAGGGATGAGCAGTTCTTC. Protein product: CASSFRGLGGRDEQFF.

For this clonotype: Since a much larger clone is just one base distant, this may be a read error. The chain's CDR3 is CTSSLARGLAGELFF. CDR3 sequence (DNA): TGTACCAGCAGCTTAGCCAGGGGGCTAGCCGGGGAGCTGTTTTTT. The chain uses TRBV11-3 and TRBJ2-2, with TRBD1 identical over 8 bases. Germline lookup yields CDR1 SGHNT and CDR2 YENEEA. The CDR3 has 15 residues.